This TCR beta chain is drawn from a study of cytomegalovirus exposure and HLA in healthy donors. Study information: The approximately 720 first-cohort repertoires and the 100 to 150 validation repertoires shared the same platform, a later analysis reported. General observations from the study: Both high specificity and high sensitivity reportedly marked the classifier's diagnosis of cytomegalovirus status.

CDR1 MNHEY and CDR2 SMNVEV come from the germline V gene (reference sequence). CDR3 length equals 16 residues. Between the trimmed V and J ends, which lost 0 bases and 1 base, there was a span of 12 bases. It was the roughly 110-subject validation cohort, separate from the approximately 620-subject first cohort, to which the donors belonged. As for this clone: The antigen is unknown.

Generated by immunoSEQ multiplex PCR, the TCRdb table keeps only in-frame clones and is missing some. The data show about 200,000 clones, around 80% seen once. Sequenced: PBMCs. This TCR was recovered from a young woman in good health and CMV-seronegative. This chain connects TRBV27 to TRBJ2-5; D possibly corresponds to TRBD1 (6 bases). DNA for the CDR3: TGTGCCAGCAGTTTATCGATTGAAGGGGGCCAAGAGACCCAGTACTTC. Encoded protein: CASSLSIEGGQETQYF.